One and the same sample provided the 4 T cell receptor beta chains below, sequenced in a study of cytomegalovirus exposure and HLA in healthy donors. The PCR used 60 Vbeta and 13 Jbeta primers. TCRdb keeps only in-frame clones here, not all; method: immunoSEQ multiplex PCR. The sample contains roughly 80,000 clones, more than 75% of which appear only once. The material sequenced was PBMCs. These TCRs come from a man between 35 and 55 years old in good health and CMV-seronegative.

The chain recombines TRBV7-9 with TRBJ2-2; TRBD1 aligns across 8 bases. The CDR3 totals 13 residues. Germline V gene sequence: CDR1 SEHNR, CDR2 FQNEAQ (reference sequence). Trimming at V came to 5 bases and at J to 8 bases, leaving 4 bases not matched to a gene. CDR3 residues: CASSTTGEGELFF. DNA of the CDR3: TGTGCCAGCAGCACGACAGGGGAGGGGGAGCTGTTTTTT.

The J gene is TRBJ2-7, the V gene TRBV30; D perhaps matches TRBD2 (6 bases). V lost 0 bases and J 0 bases, leaving 21 bases between the germline ends. CDR3 length equals 18 residues. Germline lookup yields CDR1 GTSNPN and CDR2 SVGIG (reference sequence). CDR3 amino acids: CAWSVRTTGTVSSYEQYF. CDR3 nucleotide sequence: TGTGCCTGGAGTGTACGGACCACCGGGACTGTTAGCTCCTACGAGCAGTACTTC. The full variable domain, in which reference TRBV30 and TRBJ2-7 provide the parts outside the CDR3, is SQTIHQWPATLVQPVGSPLSLECTVEGTSNPNLYWYRQAAGRGLQLLFYSVGIGQISSEVPQNLSASRPQDRQFILSSKKLLLSDSGFYLCAWSVRTTGTVSSYEQYFGPGTRLTVT.

The genes are TRBV19 and TRBJ1-3; TRBD1 agrees at 7 bases. V lost 5 bases to trimming and J lost 4 bases; unmatched junction nucleotides: 8. This CDR3 is built from 15 residues. CDR1 and CDR2 (germline): LNHDA, SQIVND (reference sequence). The CDR3 DNA follows: TGTGCCAGTAGTGGCGACAGGGTCAGAGGAAACACCATATATTTT. Encoded protein: CASSGDRVRGNTIYF.

This clone was counted only a few times. The chain employs TRBV30 and TRBJ2-7, with 8 bases matching TRBD1. Germline V gives CDR1 GTSNPN, CDR2 SVGIG (reference sequence). V was pared by 1 base and J by 3 bases, with 2 bases of the junction left unmatched. The CDR3 has 13 amino acids. In DNA form, the CDR3 reads TGTGCCTGGAGTGATGGACAGGGCTACGAGCAGTACTTC. Residues: CAWSDGQGYEQYF.